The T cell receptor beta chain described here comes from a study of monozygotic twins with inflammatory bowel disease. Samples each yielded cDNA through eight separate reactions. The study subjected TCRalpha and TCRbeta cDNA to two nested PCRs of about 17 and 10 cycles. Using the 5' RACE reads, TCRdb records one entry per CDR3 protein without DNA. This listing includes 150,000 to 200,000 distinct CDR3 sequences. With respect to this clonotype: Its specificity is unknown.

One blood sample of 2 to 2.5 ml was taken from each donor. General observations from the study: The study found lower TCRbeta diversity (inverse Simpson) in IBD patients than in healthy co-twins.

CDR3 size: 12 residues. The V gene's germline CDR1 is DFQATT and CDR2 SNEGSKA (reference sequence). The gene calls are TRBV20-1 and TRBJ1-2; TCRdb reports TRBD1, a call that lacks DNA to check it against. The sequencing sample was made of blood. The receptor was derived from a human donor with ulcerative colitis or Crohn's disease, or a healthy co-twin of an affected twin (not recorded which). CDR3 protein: CTWGSSNYGYTF.